Listed below are T cell receptor beta chains from one sample, sequenced in a study of shared clonotypes between healthy human individuals. TCRdb keeps only in-frame clones here, not all; method: immunoSEQ multiplex PCR. The repertoire has some 2.1 million clones, 85% to 95% of them found once; the top ten carry 0.13%. The material sequenced was naive CD4+ T cells sorted from blood. These receptors were collected from a man between 18 and 29 years old in good health. CDR3s include the opening cysteine and the closing phenylalanine or tryptophan. A D gene is named only where the DNA matches it firmly.

>.|TRBV5-1|TRBJ1-6
CASSLANAGISPLHF
>TRBD2|TRBV30|TRBJ2-6
CAWSVSKTGGSGANVLTF
>TRBD2|TRBV5-1|TRBJ2-7
CASSLADFPGRYEQYF
>.|TRBV29-1|TRBJ2-1
CSVEYTNEQFF
>.|TRBV6-1|TRBJ1-1
CASMEGTNTEAFF
>.|TRBV27|TRBJ2-5
CAAGRRGETQYF
>.|TRBV29-1|TRBJ1-1
CSVVYQGPNTEAFF
>.|TRBV18|TRBJ1-4
CASSPIREDEKLFF
>TRBD2|TRBV2|TRBJ2-7
CASTGVAGAYEQYF
>.|TRBV2|TRBJ1-5
CASSLQGPNQPQHF
>TRBD1|TRBV9|TRBJ2-7
CASSTGTGTSGEQYF
>TRBD1|TRBV18|TRBJ1-2
CASSQGQGYGYTF
>.|TRBV18|TRBJ2-7
CASSPGANIYEQYF
>.|TRBV5-1|TRBJ2-1
CASSLAATSSYNEQFF
>.|TRBV6-1|TRBJ1-2
CASSEAMGVYGYTF
>TRBD1|TRBV7-9|TRBJ1-3
CASSLASYRGSGNTIYF
>TRBD1|TRBV18|TRBJ2-2
CASSPVRQGANTGELFF
>.|TRBV15|TRBJ1-5
CATSRDPGNQPQHF
>.|TRBV6-1|TRBJ1-2
CASSAAGQYGYTF
>.|TRBV27|TRBJ2-7
CASSLSFSYYEQYF
>.|TRBV7-8|TRBJ2-7
CASSLNLGTYEQYF
>.|TRBV5-1|TRBJ2-1
CASSLLDTNNEQFF
>TRBD1|TRBV9|TRBJ2-1
CASSVVQGAYNEQFF
>.|TRBV5-1|TRBJ2-1
CASSFKGSSSYNEQFF
>.|TRBV7-9|TRBJ1-2
CASSLETGNYGYTF
>.|TRBV30|TRBJ1-3
CAWSVRLVSGSGNTIYF
>TRBD1|TRBV4-3|TRBJ1-2
CASSQGQGGDIYGYTF
>.|TRBV30|TRBJ1-4
CAWSPEGGSGFF
>.|TRBV27|TRBJ2-2
CASSFLITGELFF
>TRBD1|TRBV18|TRBJ1-2
CASSPRDSDYGYTF
>TRBD2|TRBV7-8|TRBJ2-2
CASSPRASGGAGELFF
>TRBD2|TRBV7-2|TRBJ2-7
CASSSRTSHTYF
>.|TRBV30|TRBJ1-2
CAWSSAGKDGYTF
>.|TRBV6-6|TRBJ1-2
CASSPSLEGSYGYTF
>.|TRBV5-1|TRBJ1-2
CASSPGKASNYGYTF
>.|TRBV4-1|TRBJ1-1
CASSRGEGANTEAFF
>.|TRBV6-1|TRBJ1-1
CASYQGMNTEAFF
>TRBD1|TRBV7-9|TRBJ1-2
CASSRHPGQGEGYTF
>.|TRBV10-3|TRBJ2-5
CAISGSQETQYF
>TRBD1|TRBV10-1|TRBJ1-6
CASSAGTANSPLHF
>TRBD2|TRBV15|TRBJ2-3
CATSRDLAGGSTDTQYF
>TRBD1|TRBV6-5|TRBJ2-5
CASSYDRVDGRGTQYF
>.|TRBV21-1|TRBJ2-1
CASGRGLAGPNEQFF
>TRBD2|TRBV6-4|TRBJ2-7
CASSFSTSGRYEQYF
>.|TRBV6-5|TRBJ2-2
CASSRRTSGSGELFF